The 15 T cell receptor beta chains below were found in one sample sequenced in a study of T-cell reconstitution after alpha-beta-depleted transplantation in children. Researchers prepared the TCRbeta library using unique molecular identifiers, the study reports. Each CDR3 protein gets one entry after TCRdb re-called the PCR reads with MiXCR. Of 700,000 to 850,000 distinct CDR3 sequences in the sample, around 15% were seen once. Sequencing was performed on PBMCs, mostly from graft donor cells, taken 360 days after TCRalphabeta/CD19-depleted stem cell transplant. Receptor source: a male patient younger than 18 who had a stem cell transplant for acute lymphoblastic leukemia, so the T cells may come from the graft donor.

This clonotype was picked up a small number of times. This rearrangement joins TRBV11-3 to TRBJ1-1, with TRBD1 as a possible D gene (5 bases). Germline V gives CDR1 SGHNT, CDR2 YENEEA. Trimming shortened V by 1 base and J by 3 bases, and 9 bases separated the two germline ends. The CDR3 spans 14 residues. CDR3 bases: TGTGCCAGCAGCTTAGGAGGGGCGGACACTGAAGCTTTCTTT. This sequence encodes CASSLGGADTEAFF.

This clonotype was counted only a few times. The chain carries TRBV10-3 and TRBJ2-5; D might be TRBD1 (5 bases). Germline V gives CDR1 ENHRY, CDR2 SYGVKD. Trimming shortened V by 6 bases and J by 4 bases, and 12 bases separated the two germline ends. This CDR3 has 13 residues. The CDR3 nucleotides are TGTGCCATCAGCTCAGGGTGGAGAGAGACCCAGTACTTC. Its translation: CAISSGWRETQYF.

This clonotype was seen more than once but under ten times. The CDR3 coding sequence is TGTGCCAGCAGCTCTTTGGCGGGGACTCCGATCTTCTACGAGCAGTACTTC. This gives the protein CASSSLAGTPIFYEQYF. This chain connects TRBV11-2 to TRBJ2-7; possible D gene TRBD2, 6 bases. CDR3 length: 17 amino acids. Trimming cost V 4 bases and J 3 bases, with 22 bases left between them. The V gene's germline CDR1 is SGHAT and CDR2 FQNNGV.

The chain has TRBV2 and TRBJ1-6; unclear D gene. The CDR3 runs 11 residues. Germline lookup yields CDR1 SNHLY and CDR2 FYNNEI. V lost 1 base and J lost 9, with 1 base in between. The CDR3 DNA follows: TGTGCCAGCAGTGAAGTTTCACCCCTCCACTTT. Protein sequence: CASSEVSPLHF.

This clonotype has a handful of counts. This rearrangement joins TRBV5-1 to TRBJ2-3; 7 bases agree with TRBD2. V trimming: 5 bases; J trimming: 6 bases; junction bases outside the gene matches: 15. This CDR3 is 16 amino acids long. Germline loops: CDR1 SGHRS, CDR2 YFSETQ. CDR3 protein: CASRIVAGRGTDTQYF. The CDR3 region has the DNA TGCGCCAGCAGAATCGTAGCGGGCCGAGGTACGGATACGCAGTATTTT.

This clonotype was observed a single time. This chain connects TRBV30 to TRBJ2-3; D may be TRBD1 or TRBD2 (5 bases each). Trimming took 8 bases from V and 4 from J, leaving 16 bases between them. This CDR3 contains 13 residues. CDR1 GTSNPN and CDR2 SVGIG come from the germline V gene (reference sequence). The DNA for the CDR3 is TGTGCCCTACGGGAAGGGGCCCCAGATACGCAGTATTTT. Protein sequence: CALREGAPDTQYF.

The V and J genes are TRBV20-1 and TRBJ2-7; 7 bases align to TRBD1. Germline trimming cut 8 bases from V and 2 bases from J; bases unmatched to any gene: 15. The CDR3 has 15 residues. The germline V gene has CDR1 DFQATT and CDR2 SNEGSKA (reference sequence). CDR3 sequence reads: CSSTDGDSDPYEQYF. The CDR3 region has the DNA TGCAGTTCCACCGACGGGGACAGCGACCCCTACGAGCAGTACTTC.

The V call is TRBV3-1, the J call TRBJ2-3; 9 nucleotides line up with TRBD2. The V gene end was trimmed by 4 bases and the J gene end by 2 bases; junction bases not matched to a gene: 4. This CDR3 comprises 15 residues. The germline V gene encodes CDR1 LGHDT and CDR2 YNNKEL (reference sequence). The CDR3 loop reads CASSPGTSFTDTQYF. CDR3 nucleotide sequence: TGTGCCAGCAGCCCTGGGACTAGCTTCACAGATACGCAGTATTTT.

CDR3 DNA: TGCGCCAGCAGCCCCCTGGGAGGGTCGGGCACTGAAGCTTTCTTT. Protein: CASSPLGGSGTEAFF. V usage is TRBV5-1 and J usage is TRBJ1-1; no definite D call. The CDR3 contains 15 residues. The ends were cut back, 4 bases at V and 4 bases at J, with 17 bases in the middle. The germline V gene has CDR1 SGHRS and CDR2 YFSETQ.

Concerning this clonotype: The missing conserved phenylalanine or tryptophan at the end of this CDR3 makes a read error likely. The chain recombines TRBV5-5 with TRBJ2-3; D perhaps matches TRBD2 (5 bases). Germline assignment: CDR1 SGHKS and CDR2 YYEKEE (reference sequence). V gave up 0 bases and J gave up 9 bases, with 8 bases separating them. The length of the CDR3 is 12 residues. CDR3 loop: CASSLGTGTQYL. Written as DNA, the CDR3 is TGTGCCAGCAGCTTGGGGACGGGAACGCAGTATTTA.

V and J are TRBV25-1 and TRBJ2-5, with D possibly TRBD2 on 6 matching bases. CDR3 length equals 18 residues. Trimming pared 2 bases from V and 0 bases from J, leaving 19 bases between. Germline V CDR1 and CDR2: MGHDK, SYGVNS. The CDR3 sequence: CASSEGDAGSGYQETQYF. In DNA form, the CDR3 reads TGTGCCAGCAGTGAAGGGGACGCGGGGAGCGGGTACCAAGAGACCCAGTACTTC.

This clonotype has only a few counts. This rearrangement joins TRBV18 to TRBJ2-7; D call uncertain. Between the trimmed V and J ends, which lost 6 bases and 0 bases, there was a span of 15 bases. The CDR3 sequence is 15 residues long. The germline CDR1 and CDR2 sequences are KGHSH and LQKENI. CDR3 sequence reads: CASSPFTGHSYEQYF. In nucleotides, the CDR3 is TGTGCCAGCTCCCCTTTTACGGGCCACTCCTACGAGCAGTACTTC.

This clonotype was detected a few times. The genes are TRBV11-2 and TRBJ2-1; no firm D call. Trimming removed 0 bases at V and 2 bases at J, with 8 bases between. Germline CDR1 is SGHAT and CDR2 is FQNNGV. This CDR3 region has 15 residues. CDR3 sequence (DNA): TGTGCCAGCAGCTTAGATCGACTCACCTACAATGAGCAGTTCTTC. The encoded protein is CASSLDRLTYNEQFF. The variable domain in full, completed from reference TRBV11-2 and TRBJ2-1, reads EAGVAQSPRYKIIEKRQSVAFWCNPISGHATLYWYQQILGQGPKLLIQFQNNGVVDDSQLPKDRFSAERLKGVDSTLKIQPAKLEDSAVYLCASSLDRLTYNEQFFGPGTRLTVL.

The sample holds many counts of this clonotype. The rearrangement uses TRBV24-1 and TRBJ2-3; 14 bases fit TRBD2. The germline CDR1 and CDR2 sequences are KGHDR and SFDVKD. Trimming cost V 3 bases and J 5 bases; bases outside gene matches: 6. CDR3 length: 17 amino acids. This CDR3 is CATSDLWTSGRLDTQYF. For the CDR3, the DNA is TGTGCCACCAGTGATCTGTGGACTAGCGGGAGGCTAGATACGCAGTATTTT.

The table lists this clonotype with a few counts. CDR3 amino acids: CASTLTSGRFLIPDTQYF. Written as DNA, the CDR3 is TGTGCCAGCACCCTAACTAGCGGGAGATTTCTTATCCCAGATACGCAGTATTTT. The genes are TRBV12-3 or TRBV12-4 and TRBJ2-3, with 11 positions matching TRBD2. The CDR3 covers 18 residues. V was pared by 7 bases and J by 4 bases, with 16 bases of the junction left unmatched.